The rows below give T cell receptor beta chains drawn from one sample of a study of blood T cell repertoires in COVID-19. The data were produced by immunoSEQ multiplex PCR, yet TCRdb's version contains in-frame clones alone and is incomplete. This sample has about 360,000 clones, with roughly 87% found just once. Sequenced sample: PBMCs or T cells enriched from blood (not recorded which). The origin of the receptors is a woman in her forties with acute COVID-19. Both conserved end residues are part of each CDR3. D genes are given only for firm matches. Clone size appears in some rows only: once, few, many, or a class for an expanded clone.

TRBV3-1/TRBV3-2,NA,TRBJ1-1,NA,CASSQVGGKDTEAFF,TGTGCCAGCAGCCAAGTGGGGGGGAAAGACACTGAAGCTTTCTTT
TRBV24-1,TRBD1,TRBJ1-5,NA,CATSDSGTDSNQPQHF,TGTGCCACCAGTGATTCGGGGACAGATAGCAATCAGCCCCAGCATTTT
TRBV19,TRBD1,TRBJ2-1,NA,CASSIIRTGSSYNEQFF,TGTGCCAGTAGTATAATCCGGACAGGGAGCTCCTACAATGAGCAGTTCTTC
TRBV14,NA,TRBJ2-7,NA,CASSPRGSKREQYF,TGTGCCAGCAGCCCGAGAGGGTCTAAGCGGGAGCAGTACTTC
TRBV11-3,TRBD1,TRBJ2-2,NA,CASSSGTGRTGELFF,TGTGCCAGCAGCTCCGGGACAGGACGGACCGGGGAGCTGTTTTTT
TRBV6-2/TRBV6-3,NA,TRBJ2-7,NA,CASIPGGPLYEQYF,TGTGCCAGCATCCCCGGGGGTCCCCTCTACGAGCAGTACTTC
TRBV9,NA,TRBJ2-7,NA,CASSRSGQEGGEQYF,TGTGCCAGCAGCCGTTCCGGACAGGAAGGGGGGGAGCAGTACTTC
TRBV30,TRBD2,TRBJ2-5,NA,CAWSVQGLAGGETQYF,TGTGCCTGGAGTGTACAGGGACTAGCGGGGGGAGAGACCCAGTACTTC
TRBV19,TRBD2,TRBJ2-7,NA,CASNGGDEQYF,TGTGCCAGTAATGGGGGGGACGAGCAGTACTTC
TRBV19,NA,TRBJ2-2,NA,CASSHAGPRTGELFF,TGTGCCAGTAGTCATGCGGGACCCCGAACCGGGGAGCTGTTTTTT
TRBV7-9,NA,TRBJ1-1,once,CASSLAVRPTEAFF,TGTGCCAGCAGCTTAGCAGTCAGGCCCACTGAAGCTTTCTTT
TRBV5-1,NA,TRBJ2-3,NA,CASSQDLPNTQYF,TGCGCCAGCAGCCAAGACTTACCTAATACGCAGTATTTT
TRBV5-4,NA,TRBJ2-2,NA,CASSLGQITGELFF,TGTGCCAGCAGCTTGGGACAGATCACCGGGGAGCTGTTTTTT
TRBV5-6,TRBD2,TRBJ2-1,NA,CASSTNWGGKNYNEQFF,TGTGCCAGCAGCACCAACTGGGGGGGAAAAAACTACAATGAGCAGTTCTTC
TRBV5-6,NA,TRBJ2-5,NA,CASSLRPLALETQYF,TGTGCCAGCAGCTTAAGACCTCTAGCGCTAGAGACCCAGTACTTC
TRBV5-1,TRBD2,TRBJ2-3,NA,CASSPQPGLAGERRDTQYF,TGCGCCAGCAGCCCACAACCGGGACTAGCGGGGGAGAGAAGAGATACGCAGTATTTT
TRBV27,TRBD2,TRBJ2-3,NA,CASSLNSGGPVGF,TGTGCCAGCAGTTTAAATAGCGGGGGCCCTGTAGGGTTT
TRBV30,NA,TRBJ1-2,NA,CAWSPPEYGYTF,TGTGCCTGGAGCCCGCCGGAGTATGGCTACACCTTC
TRBV2,NA,TRBJ1-1,once,CASSEQQIMNTEAFF,TGTGCCAGCAGTGAACAACAGATTATGAACACTGAAGCTTTCTTT
TRBV2,TRBD2,TRBJ2-5,NA,CASSALVAGLGETQYF,TGTGCCAGCAGTGCCCTCGTAGCGGGGCTTGGAGAGACCCAGTACTTC
TRBV3-1/TRBV3-2,TRBD2,TRBJ2-5,NA,CASSQVGSGRKETQYF,TGTGCCAGCAGCCAAGTGGGTAGCGGGAGAAAAGAGACCCAGTACTTC
TRBV9,NA,TRBJ1-3,NA,CASSVAPAGSGNTIYF,TGTGCCAGCAGCGTAGCTCCGGCAGGCTCTGGAAACACCATATATTTT
TRBV5-6,NA,TRBJ2-5,NA,CASSLWGRRGQETQYF,TGTGCCAGCAGCTTGTGGGGTCGCAGGGGCCAAGAGACCCAGTACTTC
TRBV5-1,NA,TRBJ2-3,NA,CASSSDTSTDTQYF,TGCGCCAGCAGCTCGGACACCAGCACAGATACGCAGTATTTT
TRBV5-4,NA,TRBJ1-2,NA,CASSLPRVPYGYTF,TGTGCCAGCAGCTTGCCCAGGGTTCCCTATGGCTACACCTTC
TRBV6-2/TRBV6-3,NA,TRBJ2-7,NA,CASSPLARSSYEQYF,TGTGCCAGCAGCCCCCTAGCGCGAAGCTCCTACGAGCAGTACTTC
TRBV12-3/TRBV12-4,NA,TRBJ1-1,NA,CASSLGQSPEAFF,TGTGCCAGCAGCCTCGGACAGTCCCCTGAAGCTTTCTTT
TRBV4-2,NA,TRBJ1-4,NA,CASSQEAGAGEKLFF,TGTGCCAGCAGCCAGGAGGCGGGGGCCGGTGAAAAACTGTTTTTT
TRBV30,NA,TRBJ1-1,NA,CAWTSGGVGSEAFF,TGTGCCTGGACGTCCGGGGGGGTCGGCTCTGAAGCTTTCTTT
TRBV19,NA,TRBJ2-5,NA,CASSPRGQETQYF,TGTGCCAGTAGTCCCAGGGGCCAAGAGACCCAGTACTTC
TRBV4-1,TRBD1,TRBJ2-7,NA,CASSHPIGQGWREQYF,TGCGCCAGCAGCCACCCCATCGGACAGGGGTGGCGAGAGCAGTACTTC
TRBV3-1/TRBV3-2,NA,TRBJ1-1,NA,CASSNYMNTEAFF,TGTGCCAGCAGCAATTATATGAACACTGAAGCTTTCTTT
TRBV2,TRBD1,TRBJ2-6,NA,CASSRTGGVNNVLTF,TGTGCCAGCAGCCGAACAGGGGGCGTCAACAACGTCCTGACTTTC
TRBV10-1,TRBD2,TRBJ2-2,NA,CAGPGGTGELFF,TGCGCCGGCCCCGGGGGGACCGGGGAGCTGTTTTTT
TRBV5-5,TRBD2,TRBJ2-1,NA,CASSLLAGGYEQFF,TGTGCCAGCAGCTTACTAGCGGGGGGGTATGAGCAGTTCTTC